This TCR beta chain was documented in a study of blood T cell repertoires in COVID-19. About the research overall: The samples span acute and convalescent COVID-19 from the United States, Italy and Spain.

Measured with immunoSEQ multiplex PCR; TCRdb has only the in-frame clones, and not every one. The data hold some 73,000 clones, with around 90% observed a single time. This clone was detected only once. V was shortened by 5 bases and J by 1 base, with 11 bases between the two germline ends. The CDR3 covers 13 residues. Germline CDR1 reads GTSNPN; CDR2 reads SVGIG (reference sequence). This clonotype originated in a human donor in a cohort sampled during active COVID-19. Sequenced: peripheral blood. The chain joins TRBV30 to TRBJ1-1; D is unclear. Here the CDR3 DNA reads TGTGCCTGGCCCGGGAATAAGAACACTGAAGCTTTCTTT. Translation: CAWPGNKNTEAFF. The whole variable domain, filled in from reference TRBV30 and TRBJ1-1, reads SQTIHQWPATLVQPVGSPLSLECTVEGTSNPNLYWYRQAAGRGLQLLFYSVGIGQISSEVPQNLSASRPQDRQFILSSKKLLLSDSGFYLCAWPGNKNTEAFFGQGTRLTVV.